This T cell receptor beta chain was documented in a study of Graves' ophthalmopathy and Graves' hyperthyroidism. Study information: At the time of initial diagnosis and before any treatment, peripheral blood was collected. Study-level findings and limits: Blood also harbored most expanded thyroid clonotypes above 0.001 frequency.

The starting material, around 9.3 ml of fresh peripheral blood, provided the PBMCs. This clonotype was counted at least ten times. No antigen is known for it. RNA transcripts provided the template for amplifying TCR beta CDR3 regions. RT-PCR was first run with HTBI primers, then multiplex PCR in a second round. TCRdb called the multiplex PCR reads again in MiXCR, with one record for every CDR3 protein. The table includes about 370,000 distinct CDR3 sequences, about 17% detected once. Germline values: CDR1 SGHRS, CDR2 YFSETQ. CDR3 length: 14 amino acids. V lost 0 bases and J lost 6, with 9 bases in between.

This chain uses TRBV5-1 with TRBJ2-2; D is unclear. This TCR was recovered from a woman under 30 with Graves' ophthalmopathy. Sequenced: peripheral blood. The CDR3 sequence: CASSLVRFPGELFF. The DNA for the CDR3 is TGCGCCAGCAGCTTGGTTCGGTTTCCCGGGGAGCTGTTTTTT.